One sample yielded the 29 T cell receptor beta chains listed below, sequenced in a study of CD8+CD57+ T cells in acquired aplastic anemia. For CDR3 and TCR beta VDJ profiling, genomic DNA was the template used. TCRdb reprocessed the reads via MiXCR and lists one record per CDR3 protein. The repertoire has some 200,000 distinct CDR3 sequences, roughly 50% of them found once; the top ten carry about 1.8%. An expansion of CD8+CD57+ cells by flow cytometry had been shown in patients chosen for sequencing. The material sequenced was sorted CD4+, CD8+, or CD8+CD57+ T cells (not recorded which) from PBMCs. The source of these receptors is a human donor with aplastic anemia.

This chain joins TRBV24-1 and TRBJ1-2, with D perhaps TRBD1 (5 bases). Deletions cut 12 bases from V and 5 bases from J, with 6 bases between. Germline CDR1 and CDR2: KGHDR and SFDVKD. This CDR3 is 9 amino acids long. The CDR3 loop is CAQGYGYTF. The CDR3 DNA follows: TGTGCCCAGGGTTATGGCTACACCTTC.

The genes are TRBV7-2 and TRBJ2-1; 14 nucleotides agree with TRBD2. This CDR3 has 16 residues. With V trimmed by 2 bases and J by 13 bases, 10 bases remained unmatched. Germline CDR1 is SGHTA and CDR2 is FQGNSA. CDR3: CASSLSGLAGATRQFF. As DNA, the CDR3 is TGTGCCAGCAGCTTATCGGGACTAGCGGGGGCGACACGTCAGTTCTTC.

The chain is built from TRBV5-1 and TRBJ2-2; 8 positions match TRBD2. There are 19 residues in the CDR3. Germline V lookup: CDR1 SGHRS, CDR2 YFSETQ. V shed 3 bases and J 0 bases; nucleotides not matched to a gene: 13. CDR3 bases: TGCGCCAGCAGCTCAGGACTAGCCGGGACGTATGCGAACACCGGGGAGCTGTTTTTT. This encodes CASSSGLAGTYANTGELFF.

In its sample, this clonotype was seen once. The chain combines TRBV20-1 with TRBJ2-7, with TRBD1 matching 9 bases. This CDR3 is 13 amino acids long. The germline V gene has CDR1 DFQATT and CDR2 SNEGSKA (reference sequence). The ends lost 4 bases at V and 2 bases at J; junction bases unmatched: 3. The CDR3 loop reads CSAKGTGPYEQYF. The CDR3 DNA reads TGCAGTGCTAAGGGGACAGGGCCCTACGAGCAGTACTTC.

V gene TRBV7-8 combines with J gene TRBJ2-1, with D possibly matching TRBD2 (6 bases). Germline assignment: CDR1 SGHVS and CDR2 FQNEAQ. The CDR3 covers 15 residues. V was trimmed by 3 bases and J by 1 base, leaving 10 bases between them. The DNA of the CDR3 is TGTGCCAGCAGCTTGGCGGAGGGGTCCTACAATGAGCAGTTCTTC. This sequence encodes CASSLAEGSYNEQFF. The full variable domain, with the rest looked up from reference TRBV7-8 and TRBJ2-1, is GAGVSQSPRYKVAKRGQDVALRCDPISGHVSLFWYQQALGQGPEFLTYFQNEAQLDKSGLPSDRFFAERPEGSVSTLKIQRTQQEDSAVYLCASSLAEGSYNEQFFGPGTRLTVL.

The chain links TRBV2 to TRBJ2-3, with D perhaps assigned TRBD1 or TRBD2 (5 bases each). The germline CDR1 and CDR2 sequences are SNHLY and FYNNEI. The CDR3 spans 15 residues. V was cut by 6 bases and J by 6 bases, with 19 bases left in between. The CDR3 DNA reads TGTGCCAGCAGGCCCGGGACCGGGAAATGGGATACGCAGTATTTT. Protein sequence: CASRPGTGKWDTQYF.

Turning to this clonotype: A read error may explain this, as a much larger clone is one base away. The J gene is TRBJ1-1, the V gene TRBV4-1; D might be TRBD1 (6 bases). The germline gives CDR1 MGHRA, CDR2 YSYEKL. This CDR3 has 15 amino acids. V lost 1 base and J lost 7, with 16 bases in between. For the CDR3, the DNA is TGCGCCAGCAGCCAAGGGGGCAGGGGCTGGGATGAAGCTTTCTTT. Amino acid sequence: CASSQGGRGWDEAFF.

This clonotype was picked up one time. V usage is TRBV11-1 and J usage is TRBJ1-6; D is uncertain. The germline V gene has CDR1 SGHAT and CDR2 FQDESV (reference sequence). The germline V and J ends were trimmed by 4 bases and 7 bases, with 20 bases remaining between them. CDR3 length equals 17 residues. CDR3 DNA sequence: TGTGCCAGCAGCTCCCAAGCGCAGAGTCGTAAGAATTCACCCCTCCACTTT. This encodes CASSSQAQSRKNSPLHF. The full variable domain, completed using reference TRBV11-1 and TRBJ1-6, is EAEVAQSPRYKITEKSQAVAFWCDPISGHATLYWYRQILGQGPELLVQFQDESVVDDSQLPKDRFSAERLKGVDSTLKIQPAELGDSAMYLCASSSQAQSRKNSPLHFGNGTRLTVT.

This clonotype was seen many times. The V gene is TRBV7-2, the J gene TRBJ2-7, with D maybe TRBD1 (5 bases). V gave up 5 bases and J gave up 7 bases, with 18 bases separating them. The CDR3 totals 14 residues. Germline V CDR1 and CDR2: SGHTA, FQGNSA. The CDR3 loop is CASSTPTEFKEQYF. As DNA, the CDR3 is TGTGCCAGCAGCACCCCGACAGAATTCAAGGAGCAGTACTTC.

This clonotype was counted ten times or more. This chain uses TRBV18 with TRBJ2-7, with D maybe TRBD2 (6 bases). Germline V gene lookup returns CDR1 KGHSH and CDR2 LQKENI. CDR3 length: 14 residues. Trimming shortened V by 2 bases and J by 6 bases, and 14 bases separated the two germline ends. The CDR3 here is CASSPGGARGEQYF. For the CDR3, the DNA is TGTGCCAGCTCACCAGGAGGGGCGCGGGGCGAGCAGTACTTC.

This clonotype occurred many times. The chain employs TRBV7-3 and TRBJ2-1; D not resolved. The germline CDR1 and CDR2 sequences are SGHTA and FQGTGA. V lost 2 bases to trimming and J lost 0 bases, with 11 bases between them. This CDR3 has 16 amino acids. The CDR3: CASSLYKASSYNEQFF. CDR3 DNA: TGTGCCAGCAGCTTATATAAAGCGAGCTCCTACAATGAGCAGTTCTTC.

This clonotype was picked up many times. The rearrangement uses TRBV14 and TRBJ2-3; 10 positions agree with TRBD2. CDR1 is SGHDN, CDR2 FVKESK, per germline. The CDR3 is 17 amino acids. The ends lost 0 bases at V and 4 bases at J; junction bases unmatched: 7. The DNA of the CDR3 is TGTGCCAGCAGCCAAGATGGGGGTAGCGGGAGGTCAGATACGCAGTATTTT. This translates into CASSQDGGSGRSDTQYF.

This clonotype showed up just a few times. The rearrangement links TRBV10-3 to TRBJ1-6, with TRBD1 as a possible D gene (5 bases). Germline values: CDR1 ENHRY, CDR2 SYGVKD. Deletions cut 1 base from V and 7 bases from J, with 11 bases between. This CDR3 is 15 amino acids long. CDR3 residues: CAISEYDSLNSPLHF. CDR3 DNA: TGTGCCATCAGTGAGTACGACAGTCTCAATTCACCCCTCCACTTT.

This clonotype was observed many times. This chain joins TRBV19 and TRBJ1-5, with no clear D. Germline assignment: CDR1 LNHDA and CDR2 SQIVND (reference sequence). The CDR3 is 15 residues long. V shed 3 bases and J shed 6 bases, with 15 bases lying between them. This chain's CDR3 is CASSIARTVGQPQHF. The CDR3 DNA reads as TGTGCCAGTAGTATCGCCCGTACAGTAGGTCAGCCCCAGCATTTT.

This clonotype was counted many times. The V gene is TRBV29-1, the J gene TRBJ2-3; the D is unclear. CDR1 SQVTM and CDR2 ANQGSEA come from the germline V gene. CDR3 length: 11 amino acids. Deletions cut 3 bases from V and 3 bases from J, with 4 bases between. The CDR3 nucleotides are TGCAGCGTTGATCTAACAGATACGCAGTATTTT. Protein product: CSVDLTDTQYF.

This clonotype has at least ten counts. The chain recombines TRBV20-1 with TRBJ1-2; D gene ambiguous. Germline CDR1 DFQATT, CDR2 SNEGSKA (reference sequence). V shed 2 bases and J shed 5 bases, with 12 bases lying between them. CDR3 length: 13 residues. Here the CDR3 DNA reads TGCAGTGCTAGACCCCGGGAGCCATATGGCTACACCTTC. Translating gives CSARPREPYGYTF.

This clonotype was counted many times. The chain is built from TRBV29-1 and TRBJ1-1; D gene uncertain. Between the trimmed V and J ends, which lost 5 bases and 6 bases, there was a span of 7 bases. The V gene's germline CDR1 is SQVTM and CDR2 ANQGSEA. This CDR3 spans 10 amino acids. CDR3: CSVPEAEAFF. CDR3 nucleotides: TGCAGCGTTCCCGAGGCTGAAGCTTTCTTT.

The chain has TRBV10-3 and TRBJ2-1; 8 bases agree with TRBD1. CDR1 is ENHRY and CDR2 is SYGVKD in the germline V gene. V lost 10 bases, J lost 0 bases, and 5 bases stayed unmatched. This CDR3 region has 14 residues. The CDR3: CATRTGNSYNEQFF. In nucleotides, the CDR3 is TGTGCCACCCGGACAGGGAACTCCTACAATGAGCAGTTCTTC.

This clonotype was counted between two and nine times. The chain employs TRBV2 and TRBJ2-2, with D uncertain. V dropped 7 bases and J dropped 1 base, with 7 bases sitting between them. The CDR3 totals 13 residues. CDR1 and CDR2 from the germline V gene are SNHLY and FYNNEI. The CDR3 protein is CASKTGNTGELFF. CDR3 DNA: TGTGCCAGCAAGACGGGGAACACCGGGGAGCTGTTTTTT.

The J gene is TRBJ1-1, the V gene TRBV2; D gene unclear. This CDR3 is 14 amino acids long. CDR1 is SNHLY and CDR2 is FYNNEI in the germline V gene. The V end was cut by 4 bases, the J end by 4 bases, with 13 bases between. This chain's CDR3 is CASSGILGSTEAFF. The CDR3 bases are TGTGCCAGCAGTGGGATTTTGGGGAGCACTGAAGCTTTCTTT.

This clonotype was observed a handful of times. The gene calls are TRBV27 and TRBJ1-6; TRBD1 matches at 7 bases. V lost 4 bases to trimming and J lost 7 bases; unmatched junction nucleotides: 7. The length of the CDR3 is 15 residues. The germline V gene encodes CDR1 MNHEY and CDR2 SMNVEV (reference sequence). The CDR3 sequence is CASSSVTGSNSPLHF. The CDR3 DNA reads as TGTGCCAGCAGTTCCGTGACAGGGTCGAATTCACCCCTCCACTTT.

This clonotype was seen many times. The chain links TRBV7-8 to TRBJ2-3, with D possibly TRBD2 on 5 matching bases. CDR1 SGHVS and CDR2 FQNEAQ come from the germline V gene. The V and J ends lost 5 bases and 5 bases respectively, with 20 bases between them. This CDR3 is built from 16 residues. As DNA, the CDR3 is TGTGCCAGCAGCCAACCCCCCAGCGGAGTTGAAGATACGCAGTATTTT. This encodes CASSQPPSGVEDTQYF.

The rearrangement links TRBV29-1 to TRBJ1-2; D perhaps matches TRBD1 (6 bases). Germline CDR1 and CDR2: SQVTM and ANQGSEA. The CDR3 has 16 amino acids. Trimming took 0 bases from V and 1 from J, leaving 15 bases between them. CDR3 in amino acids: CSVEDATGYDNYGYTF. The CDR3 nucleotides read TGCAGCGTTGAAGATGCTACAGGGTATGATAACTATGGCTACACCTTC.

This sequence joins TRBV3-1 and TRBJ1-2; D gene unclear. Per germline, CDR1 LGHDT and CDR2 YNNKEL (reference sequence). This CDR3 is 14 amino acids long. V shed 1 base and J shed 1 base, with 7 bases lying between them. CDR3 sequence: CASSQGPDNYGYTF. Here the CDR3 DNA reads TGTGCCAGCAGCCAAGGGCCAGATAACTATGGCTACACCTTC.

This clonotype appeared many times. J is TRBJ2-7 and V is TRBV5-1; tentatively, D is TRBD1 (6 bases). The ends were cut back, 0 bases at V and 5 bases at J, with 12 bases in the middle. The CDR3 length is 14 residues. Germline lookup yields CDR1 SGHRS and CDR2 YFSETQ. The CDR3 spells CASSLASGENEQYF. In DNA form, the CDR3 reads TGCGCCAGCAGCTTGGCTTCAGGGGAGAACGAGCAGTACTTC. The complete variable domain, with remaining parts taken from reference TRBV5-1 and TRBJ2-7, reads KAGVTQTPRYLIKTRGQQVTLSCSPISGHRSVSWYQQTPGQGLQFLFEYFSETQRNKGNFPGRFSGRQFSNSRSEMNVSTLELGDSALYLCASSLASGENEQYFGPGTRLTVT.

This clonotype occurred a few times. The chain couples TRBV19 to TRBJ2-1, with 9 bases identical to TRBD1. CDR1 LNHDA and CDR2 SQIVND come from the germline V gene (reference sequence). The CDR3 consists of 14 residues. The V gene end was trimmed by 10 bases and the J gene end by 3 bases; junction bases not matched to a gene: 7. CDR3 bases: TGTGCCACCGACTTGACAGGGGGCTACAATGAGCAGTTCTTC. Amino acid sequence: CATDLTGGYNEQFF.

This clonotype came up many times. CDR3 DNA sequence: TGCGCCAGCAGCCAAGATTTAGGCAGGACCTACGAGCAGTACTTC. Translating it yields CASSQDLGRTYEQYF. The chain joins TRBV4-3 to TRBJ2-7; D remains ambiguous. Trimming stripped 0 bases from V and 2 bases from J, with 11 bases between. In germline, CDR1 is LGHNA, CDR2 YSLEER. The CDR3 contains 15 residues.

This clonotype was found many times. The chain's CDR3 is CASSYSNAVLISYEQYF. The DNA for the CDR3 is TGTGCCAGCAGTTACTCGAATGCAGTTCTCATATCCTACGAGCAGTACTTC. This chain uses TRBV6-5 with TRBJ2-7; no clear D. Per germline, CDR1 MNHEY and CDR2 SVGAGI. The CDR3 covers 17 residues. Trimming removed 0 bases from V and 1 base from J, with 16 bases in between.

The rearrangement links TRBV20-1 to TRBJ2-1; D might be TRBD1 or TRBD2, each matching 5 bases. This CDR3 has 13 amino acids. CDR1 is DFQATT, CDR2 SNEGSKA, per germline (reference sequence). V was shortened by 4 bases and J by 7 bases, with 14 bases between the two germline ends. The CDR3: CSATTGAENEQFF. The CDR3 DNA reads TGCAGTGCTACAACCGGGGCCGAGAATGAGCAGTTCTTC.